This T cell receptor (beta chain) was captured in a study of blood T cells in healthy people across ages (dated by TCRdb to the mid-2010s). The study in broad terms: Template switching captured roughly one uniquely barcoded TCR beta cDNA molecule per two T cells in model experiments. The study measured age-related changes in TCR beta repertoire diversity using deep sequencing normalized with unique cDNA molecular identifiers. Donors were grouped into four age groups: young (average approximately 15 years), middle-aged (39), aged (around 66) and long-lived (just over 80). Donors of different ages were randomly distributed across sequencing lanes to avoid experimental bias. For two donors (one aged 18 to 30 and one aged 80 or older), the study analyzed two additional independent replicas of 1 million unique cDNA reads from the same blood draw. General study outcomes and caveats: As age increased, observed TCR beta diversity per million T cells dropped in a roughly linear way, and a significant reduction was already evident by age 40. Bulk unsorted PBMC profiling prevented conclusive comparison of naive and antigen-experienced compartments. Because donor CMV infection status was unknown, age-related changes in expanded clonotypes were potentially confounded. There was a strong correlation between observed TCR beta diversity and the percentage of naive T cells measured by flow cytometry. Estimates of total diversity based on one million sequenced T cells were regarded as lower bounds and as underestimates. The long-lived group showed more naive CD4+ T cells, fewer expanded clones and increased TCR diversity than the aged group, suggesting age selection.

The receptor library was made with 5' RACE. TCRdb lists the instrument as Illumina HiSeq 2500. A second PCR of roughly 7 to 11 cycles was performed with a sample-barcoded 5' primer and a J-beta primer mix. A template-switch 5' adaptor carrying 12 random nucleotides introduced a unique molecular identifier onto each TCR beta cDNA molecule. At least 2.5 million CDR3-containing paired-end reads were obtained from each sample. First-strand cDNA was synthesized from all RNA with the Mint cDNA synthesis kit, primed by a TRBC-specific oligonucleotide. Following uracil-DNA glycosylase treatment, all cDNA underwent a first 18-cycle PCR with the universal primers M1SS and BC2_uni_R. From the authors' description of their analysis: For normalization, 1 million high-quality reads, each with a distinct molecular identifier, were randomly selected from each sample. Instead of being binned into consensus sequences, reads that shared molecular identifiers were thrown out. CDR3 identification, clonotype clustering and error correction used MiTCR with a Q25 quality threshold and the strictest error-elimination algorithm. Lower-bound total TCR beta diversity was estimated with a nonparametric unseen species model using Euler transformation. TCRdb cleaned the public reads at Q25 with fastp, built clones with MiXCR and kept in-frame beta chains. Each entry merges the rows of one CDR3 protein and shows their most common DNA and genes. The V and J calls reflect TCRdb's pipeline rather than the authors' work. This sample lists approximately 1.5 million distinct CDR3 sequences; 35% to 45% were detected once. The top ten clones comprise approximately 4% of the sample.

About this clonotype itself: Its antigen specificity is not known. Base qualities are missing; no much larger clone stands one base away.

Donors were 35 to 40 systemically healthy Caucasian individuals from Russia aged roughly 6 to 95 years. Approximately 9.7 milliliters of peripheral blood were drawn from each donor into EDTA-treated Vacutainer tubes. PBMCs were isolated by Ficoll-Paque density-gradient centrifugation, with at least 7 million obtained per sample. Trizol reagent was used to extract total RNA from PBMCs, with at least 5 micrograms per sample. The percentages of naive CD45RAhigh/CD27high T cells were determined by flow cytometry on a PBMC aliquot from every donor. V and J lose 3 bases and 8 bases, and a span of 17 bases separates them. Inclusive of the bounding cysteine and phenylalanine, the CDR3 is 15 residues long. Solely the CDR3 DNA is kept, with 45 bases framed from the first base. From a lookup of the germline V gene, CDR1 and CDR2 are SGHTA and FQGNSA.

This TCR came from a woman between 18 and 29 years old in good health. The sequence is built from TRBV7-2 and TRBJ2-1, with the identity of the D gene unclear. The sample consisted of blood. CDR3 sequence: CASSFDKGGFHEQFF. The sequence in DNA is TGTGCCAGCAGCTTCGACAAAGGTGGGTTCCATGAGCAGTTCTTC.